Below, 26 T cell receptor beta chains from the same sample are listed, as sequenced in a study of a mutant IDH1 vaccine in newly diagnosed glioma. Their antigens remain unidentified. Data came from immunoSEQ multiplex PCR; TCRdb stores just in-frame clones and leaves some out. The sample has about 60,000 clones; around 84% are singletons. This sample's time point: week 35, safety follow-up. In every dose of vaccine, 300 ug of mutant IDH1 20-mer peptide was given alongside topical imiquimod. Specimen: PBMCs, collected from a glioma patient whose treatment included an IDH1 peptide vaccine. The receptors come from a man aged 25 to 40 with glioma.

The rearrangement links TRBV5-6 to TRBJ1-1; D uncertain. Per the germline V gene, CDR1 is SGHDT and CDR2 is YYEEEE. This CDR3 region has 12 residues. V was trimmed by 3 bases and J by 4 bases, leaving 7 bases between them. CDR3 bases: TGTGCCAGCAGCTCGGGTATCACTGAAGCTTTCTTT. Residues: CASSSGITEAFF.

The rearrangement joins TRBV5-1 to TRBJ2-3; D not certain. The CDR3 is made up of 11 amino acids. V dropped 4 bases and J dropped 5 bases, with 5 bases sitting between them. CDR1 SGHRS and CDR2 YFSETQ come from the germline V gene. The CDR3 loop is CASSLGDTQYF. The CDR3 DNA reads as TGCGCCAGCAGCCTCGGAGATACGCAGTATTTT.

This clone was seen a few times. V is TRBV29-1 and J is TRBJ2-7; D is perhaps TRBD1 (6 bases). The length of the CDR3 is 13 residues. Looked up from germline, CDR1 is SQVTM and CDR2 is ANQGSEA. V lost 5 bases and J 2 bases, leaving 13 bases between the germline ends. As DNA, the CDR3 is TGCAGCGTTCAGGGGCAAGATACCTACGAGCAGTACTTC. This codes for CSVQGQDTYEQYF.

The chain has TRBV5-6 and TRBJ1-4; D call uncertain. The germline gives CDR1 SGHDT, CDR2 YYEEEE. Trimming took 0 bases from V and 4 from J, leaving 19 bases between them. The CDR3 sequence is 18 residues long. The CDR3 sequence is CASSLVRTNFGINEKLFF. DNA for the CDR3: TGTGCCAGCAGCTTGGTTCGGACCAACTTCGGGATTAATGAAAAACTGTTTTTT.

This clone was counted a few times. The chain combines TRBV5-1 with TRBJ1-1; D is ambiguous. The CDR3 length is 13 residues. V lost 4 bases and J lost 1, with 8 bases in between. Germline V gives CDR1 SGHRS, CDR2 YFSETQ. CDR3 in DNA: TGCGCCAGCAGCCGTGGACCGAACACTGAAGCTTTCTTT. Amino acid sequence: CASSRGPNTEAFF.

The CDR3 region is CASRDRGSYEQYF. The CDR3 region has the DNA TGTGCCAGCCGGGACAGGGGCTCCTACGAGCAGTACTTC. The chain combines TRBV27 with TRBJ2-7; TRBD1 matches at 10 bases. The CDR3 length is 13 residues. The junction had 1 base not matched to a gene; V was cut back by 8 bases and J by 0 bases. Germline CDR1 reads MNHEY; CDR2 reads SMNVEV (reference sequence).

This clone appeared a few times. CDR3 region: CASSDTGDLYEQYF. In DNA, the CDR3 is TGTGCCAGCAGTGACACGGGGGACCTATACGAGCAGTACTTC. V usage is TRBV6-1 and J usage is TRBJ2-5; D perhaps matches TRBD2 (6 bases). TRBJ2-7 explains the end of the DNA better; the J call may be wrong. Per the germline V gene, CDR1 is MNHNS and CDR2 is SASEGT. The CDR3 totals 14 residues.

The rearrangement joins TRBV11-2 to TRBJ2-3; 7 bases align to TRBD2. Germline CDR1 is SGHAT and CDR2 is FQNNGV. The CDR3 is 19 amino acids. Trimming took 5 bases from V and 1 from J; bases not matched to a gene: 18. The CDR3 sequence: CASSRAFSKTSLGTDTQYF. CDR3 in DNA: TGTGCCAGCAGCCGCGCTTTTTCCAAGACTAGCTTGGGCACAGATACGCAGTATTTT. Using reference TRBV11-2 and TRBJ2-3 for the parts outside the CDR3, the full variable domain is EAGVAQSPRYKIIEKRQSVAFWCNPISGHATLYWYQQILGQGPKLLIQFQNNGVVDDSQLPKDRFSAERLKGVDSTLKIQPAKLEDSAVYLCASSRAFSKTSLGTDTQYFGPGTRLTVL.

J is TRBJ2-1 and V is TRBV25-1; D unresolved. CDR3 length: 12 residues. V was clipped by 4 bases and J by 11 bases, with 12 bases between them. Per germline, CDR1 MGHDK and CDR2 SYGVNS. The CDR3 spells CASSATETKQFF. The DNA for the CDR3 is TGTGCCAGCAGTGCTACAGAAACCAAGCAGTTCTTC.

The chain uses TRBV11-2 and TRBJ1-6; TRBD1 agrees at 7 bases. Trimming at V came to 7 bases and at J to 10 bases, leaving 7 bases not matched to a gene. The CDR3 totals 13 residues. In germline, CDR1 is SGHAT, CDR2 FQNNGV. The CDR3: CASTRQGSSPLHF. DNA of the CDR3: TGTGCCAGCACCCGACAGGGTAGCTCACCCCTCCACTTT.

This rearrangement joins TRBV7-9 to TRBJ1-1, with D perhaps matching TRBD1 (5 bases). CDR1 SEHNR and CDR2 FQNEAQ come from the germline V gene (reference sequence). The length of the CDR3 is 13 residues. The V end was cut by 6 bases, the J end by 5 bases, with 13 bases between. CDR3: CASRPGRATEAFF. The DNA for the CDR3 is TGTGCCAGCAGGCCCGGCAGGGCTACTGAAGCTTTCTTT.

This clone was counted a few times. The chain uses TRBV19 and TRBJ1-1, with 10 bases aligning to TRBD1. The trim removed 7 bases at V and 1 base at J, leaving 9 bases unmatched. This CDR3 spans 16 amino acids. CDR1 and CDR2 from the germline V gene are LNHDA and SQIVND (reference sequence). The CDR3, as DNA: TGTGCCAGTACCGTACCCGGGACAGGGGCGAACACTGAAGCTTTCTTT. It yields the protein CASTVPGTGANTEAFF.

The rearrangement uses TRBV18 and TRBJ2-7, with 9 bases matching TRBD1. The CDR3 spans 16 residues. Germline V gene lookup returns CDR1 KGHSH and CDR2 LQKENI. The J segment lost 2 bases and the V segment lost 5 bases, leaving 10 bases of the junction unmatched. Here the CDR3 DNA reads TGTGCCAGCTCAACGACCGGGACAGGGACGACCTACGAGCAGTACTTC. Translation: CASSTTGTGTTYEQYF.

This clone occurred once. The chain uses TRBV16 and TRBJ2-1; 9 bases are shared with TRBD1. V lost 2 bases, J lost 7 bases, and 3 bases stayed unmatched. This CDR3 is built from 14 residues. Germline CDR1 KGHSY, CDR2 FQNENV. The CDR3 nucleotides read TGTGCCAGCAGCCAAGGACAGGGGAGGAATGAGCAGTTCTTC. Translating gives CASSQGQGRNEQFF.

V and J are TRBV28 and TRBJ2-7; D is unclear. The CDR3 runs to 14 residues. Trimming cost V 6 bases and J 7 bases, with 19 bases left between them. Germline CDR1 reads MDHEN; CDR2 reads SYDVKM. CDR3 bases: TGTGCCAGCAGGGATAATCTCCAGGCACGTGAGCAGTACTTC. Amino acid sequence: CASRDNLQAREQYF.

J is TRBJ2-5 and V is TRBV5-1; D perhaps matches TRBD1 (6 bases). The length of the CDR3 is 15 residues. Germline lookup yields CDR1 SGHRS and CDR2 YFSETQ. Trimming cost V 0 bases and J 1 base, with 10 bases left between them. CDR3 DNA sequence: TGCGCCAGCAGCTTGGCCGCAGGGGTCCAAGAGACCCAGTACTTC. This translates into CASSLAAGVQETQYF.

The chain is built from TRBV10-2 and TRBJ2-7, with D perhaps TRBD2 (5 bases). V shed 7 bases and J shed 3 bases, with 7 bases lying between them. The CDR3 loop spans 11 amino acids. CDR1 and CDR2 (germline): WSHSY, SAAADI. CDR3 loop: CASKRGYEQYF. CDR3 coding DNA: TGCGCCAGCAAACGGGGCTACGAGCAGTACTTC.

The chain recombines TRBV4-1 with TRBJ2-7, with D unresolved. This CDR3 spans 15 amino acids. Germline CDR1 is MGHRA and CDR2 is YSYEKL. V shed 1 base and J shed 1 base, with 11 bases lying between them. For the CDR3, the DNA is TGCGCCAGCAGCCAAGGTGTGGTAGGATCCTACGAGCAGTACTTC. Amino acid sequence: CASSQGVVGSYEQYF.

The chain's CDR3 is CASSPTAGRHGYTF. The CDR3 nucleotides read TGTGCCAGCTCACCAACAGCCGGTCGGCATGGCTACACCTTC. The rearrangement joins TRBV18 to TRBJ1-2; no firm D call. V lost 2 bases and J 6 bases, leaving 13 bases between the germline ends. The CDR3 consists of 14 residues. Germline V gives CDR1 KGHSH, CDR2 LQKENI.

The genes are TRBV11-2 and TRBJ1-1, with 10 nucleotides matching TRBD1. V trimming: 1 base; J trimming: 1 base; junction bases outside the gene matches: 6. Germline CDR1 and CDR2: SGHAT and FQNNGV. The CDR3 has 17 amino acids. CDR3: CASSLARQGAGNTEAFF. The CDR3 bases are TGTGCCAGCAGCTTAGCGCGACAGGGGGCTGGGAACACTGAAGCTTTCTTT.

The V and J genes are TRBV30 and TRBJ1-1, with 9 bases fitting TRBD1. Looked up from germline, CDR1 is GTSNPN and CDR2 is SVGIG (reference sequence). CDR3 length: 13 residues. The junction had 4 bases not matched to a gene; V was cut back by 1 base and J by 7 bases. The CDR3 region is CAWSEQGADEAFF. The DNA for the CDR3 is TGTGCCTGGAGTGAACAGGGGGCGGATGAAGCTTTCTTT.

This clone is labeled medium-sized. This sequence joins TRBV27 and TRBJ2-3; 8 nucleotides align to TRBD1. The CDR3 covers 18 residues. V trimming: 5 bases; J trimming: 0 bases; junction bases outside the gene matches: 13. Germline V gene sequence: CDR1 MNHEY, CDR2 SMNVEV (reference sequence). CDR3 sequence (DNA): TGTGCCAGCAGTCCGATCGGACAGGGCCTTACTAGCACAGATACGCAGTATTTT. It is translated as CASSPIGQGLTSTDTQYF.

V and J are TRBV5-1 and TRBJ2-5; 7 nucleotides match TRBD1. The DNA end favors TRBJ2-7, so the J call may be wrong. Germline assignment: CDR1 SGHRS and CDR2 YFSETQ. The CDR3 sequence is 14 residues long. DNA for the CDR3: TGCGCCAGCAGCGACCACCGGACAGGCGACGAGCAGTACTTC. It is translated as CASSDHRTGDEQYF.

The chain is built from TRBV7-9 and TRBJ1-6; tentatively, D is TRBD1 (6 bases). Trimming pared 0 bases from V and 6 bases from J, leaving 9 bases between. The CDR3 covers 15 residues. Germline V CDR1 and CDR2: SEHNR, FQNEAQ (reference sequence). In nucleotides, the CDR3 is TGTGCCAGCAGCTTAGCCGGGGGGCCTAATTCACCCCTCCACTTT. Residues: CASSLAGGPNSPLHF.

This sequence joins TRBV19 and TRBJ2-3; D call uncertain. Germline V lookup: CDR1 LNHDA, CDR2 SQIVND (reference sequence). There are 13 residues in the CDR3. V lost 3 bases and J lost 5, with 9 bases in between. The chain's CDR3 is CASSMAIRDTQYF. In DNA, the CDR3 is TGTGCCAGTAGTATGGCTATCCGAGATACGCAGTATTTT.

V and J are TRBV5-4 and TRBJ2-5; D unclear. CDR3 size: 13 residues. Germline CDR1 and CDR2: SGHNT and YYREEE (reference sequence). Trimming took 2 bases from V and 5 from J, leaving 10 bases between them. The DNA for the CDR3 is TGTGCCAGCAGCTTATCTCCGCGGGAGACCCAGTACTTC. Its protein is CASSLSPRETQYF.